The present TCR beta chain was sequenced within a study of blood T cells in healthy people across ages. RNA extraction gave at least 5 micrograms of total RNA per sample. Study-level results: No one knew whether donors had CMV, which possibly confounded expanded clonotype changes. Across samples, TCR beta diversity tracked strongly with naive T cell percentage.

The germline gives CDR1 KGHSY, CDR2 FQNENV. The CDR3 length is 14 residues. The ends lost 0 bases at V and 8 bases at J; junction bases unmatched: 1. A sample-barcoded 5' primer and a J-beta primer mix were used in a second PCR of roughly 6 to 11 cycles. Carrying 12 random nucleotides, a template-switch adaptor labeled each individual cDNA molecule. TCRdb analysed the 5' RACE reads with MiXCR anew, one entry per CDR3 protein. The sample contains about a million distinct CDR3 sequences, roughly half of which appear only once. Comment on this clonotype: Its specificity is not known.

The origin of this receptor is a woman aged 55 to 70 in good health. V usage is TRBV16 and J usage is TRBJ1-2; 12 bases map to TRBD1. The specimen was blood. CDR3 DNA: TGTGCCAGCAGCCAATCCGGGACAGGGGGCGGCTACACCTTC. This gives the protein CASSQSGTGGGYTF. The whole variable domain, filled in from reference TRBV16 and TRBJ1-2, reads GEEVAQTPKHLVRGEGQKAKLYCAPIKGHSYVFWYQQVLKNEFKFLISFQNENVFDETGMPKERFSAKCLPNSPCSLEIQATKLEDSAVYFCASSQSGTGGGYTFGSGTRLTVV.